Below are 15 T cell receptor beta chains sequenced from a single sample in a study of CD8 T cells in Susac syndrome. RNA amounts of about 0.45 to 1 ug underwent reverse transcription with random hexamers. One entry per CDR3 protein results from TCRdb running MiXCR on the immunoSEQ multiplex PCR reads. The data contain fewer than 300,000 distinct CDR3 sequences, about 85% of them singletons. Sequencing used CD8+ T cells from PBMCs. These receptors all stem from a human donor with multiple sclerosis.

Only a few counts were recorded for this clonotype. The V gene is TRBV6-1, the J gene TRBJ2-1; D may match TRBD1 or TRBD2 (5 bases each). Trimming took off 6 bases at V and 4 bases at J, with 16 bases between the two ends. The CDR3 is 15 amino acids. Germline V lookup: CDR1 MNHNS, CDR2 SASEGT. The CDR3 nucleotides read TGTGCCAGCAGGGCCGGGACCCCGATGTACAATGAGCAGTTCTTC. Encoded protein: CASRAGTPMYNEQFF.

The chain carries TRBV6-1 and TRBJ1-1; TRBD1 is a possible D gene (6 bases). Germline lookup yields CDR1 MNHNS and CDR2 SASEGT. This CDR3 has 16 amino acids. Between the trimmed V and J ends, which lost 5 bases and 0 bases, there was a span of 16 bases. CDR3 bases: TGTGCCAGCAGTCCAGGGGCGTATAGAATGAACACTGAAGCTTTCTTT. Translating it yields CASSPGAYRMNTEAFF.

This CDR3 is CASSWAENTGELFF. DNA for the CDR3: TGTGCCAGCAGTTGGGCAGAGAACACCGGGGAGCTGTTTTTT. V usage is TRBV27 and J usage is TRBJ2-2; D is unclear. V lost 4 bases and J 1 base, leaving 7 bases between the germline ends. The CDR3 covers 14 residues. Germline V lookup: CDR1 MNHEY, CDR2 SMNVEV (reference sequence).

The rearrangement uses TRBV6-5 and TRBJ1-5; TRBD1 is a possible D gene (5 bases). The CDR3 sequence is 15 residues long. In germline, CDR1 is MNHEY, CDR2 SVGAGI. Between the trimmed V and J ends, which lost 4 bases and 0 bases, there was a span of 10 bases. The CDR3 region has the DNA TGTGCCAGCAGTTCCAGGGCAACTAGCAATCAGCCCCAGCATTTT. Residues: CASSSRATSNQPQHF.

The gene calls are TRBV27 and TRBJ2-7; 8 bases map to TRBD2. The V and J ends lost 4 bases and 5 bases, in that order; junction bases with no gene match: 7. Per germline, CDR1 MNHEY and CDR2 SMNVEV (reference sequence). This CDR3 has 14 residues. The CDR3 DNA reads as TGTGCCAGCAGTTCCTACCGGGAGGGCGACGAGCAGTACTTC. It is translated as CASSSYREGDEQYF.

V is TRBV27 and J is TRBJ2-7; TRBD1 might be the D (5 bases). Per germline, CDR1 MNHEY and CDR2 SMNVEV (reference sequence). Trimming shortened V by 5 bases and J by 5 bases, and 19 bases separated the two germline ends. This CDR3 has 15 residues. This CDR3 reads CASSPLGKGAHEQYF. The CDR3 DNA reads as TGTGCCAGCAGTCCCCTTGGTAAAGGGGCCCACGAGCAGTACTTC.

This clonotype was picked up many times. V gene TRBV27 combines with J gene TRBJ1-5; D is unresolved. CDR1 MNHEY and CDR2 SMNVEV come from the germline V gene (reference sequence). This CDR3 is built from 12 residues. Trimming shortened V by 6 bases and J by 4 bases, and 7 bases separated the two germline ends. CDR3 DNA sequence: TGTGCCAGCAGCTCAGGTAATCAGCCCCAGCATTTT. Translation: CASSSGNQPQHF.

This clonotype was seen a single time. The rearrangement joins TRBV2 to TRBJ2-1; 9 nucleotides align to TRBD1. V shed 9 bases and J 4 bases; nucleotides not matched to a gene: 7. The germline V gene encodes CDR1 SNHLY and CDR2 FYNNEI. The CDR3 covers 14 residues. DNA of the CDR3: TGTGCCAGGGCCGGGACAGGGCATTACAATGAGCAGTTCTTC. Its translation: CARAGTGHYNEQFF.

The chain joins TRBV28 to TRBJ2-7, with D maybe TRBD1 (5 bases). Germline V CDR1 and CDR2: MDHEN, SYDVKM. V lost 3 bases to trimming and J lost 5 bases, with 11 bases between them. CDR3 length: 13 amino acids. CDR3 amino acids: CASSLARANEQYF. The CDR3 DNA sequence: TGTGCCAGCAGTTTGGCCAGGGCCAACGAGCAGTACTTC.

In this sample, this clonotype turned up a few times. V and J are TRBV5-1 and TRBJ2-1, with D perhaps assigned TRBD1 or TRBD2 (6 bases each). The CDR3 covers 17 residues. The V end lost 2 bases, the J end lost 7 bases, and 22 bases lay between the germline ends. CDR1 is SGHRS, CDR2 YFSETQ, per germline. CDR3 region: CASSFSGRGGPVNEQFF. For the CDR3, the DNA is TGCGCCAGCAGCTTTTCGGGGCGTGGGGGGCCTGTGAATGAGCAGTTCTTC.

The table lists this clonotype with a few counts. This rearrangement joins TRBV27 to TRBJ2-7, with D possibly being TRBD1 or TRBD2 (5 bases each). V lost 3 bases to trimming and J lost 0 bases, with 12 bases between them. The CDR3 length is 15 residues. Germline V CDR1 and CDR2: MNHEY, SMNVEV (reference sequence). The CDR3 region has the DNA TGTGCCAGCAGTTTCCGTGGGACGTCCTCCTACGAGCAGTACTTC. Its protein is CASSFRGTSSYEQYF.

The rearrangement links TRBV9 to TRBJ2-6, with TRBD2 matching over 10 bases. V lost 4 bases, J lost 0 bases, and 7 bases stayed unmatched. The CDR3 is 18 residues long. Germline values: CDR1 SGDLS, CDR2 YYNGEE. CDR3 protein: CASSYPRTSGSGANVLTF. CDR3 in DNA: TGTGCCAGCAGCTATCCCCGGACTAGCGGCTCTGGGGCCAACGTCCTGACTTTC.

This chain links TRBV29-1 with TRBJ2-3; D assignment may be TRBD1 or TRBD2 (6 bases each). With 1 base removed from V and 4 bases from J, the gap between germline ends came to 18 bases. The germline V gene encodes CDR1 SQVTM and CDR2 ANQGSEA. The CDR3 consists of 16 residues. The CDR3 nucleotides are TGCAGCGTTGAAGGGTCGGAGGGGGGCGAGGCAGATACGCAGTATTTT. Translated, it gives CSVEGSEGGEADTQYF.

CDR3 DNA sequence: TGCAGCGTTGGGACAGGAACCTACGAGCAGTACTTC. This gives the protein CSVGTGTYEQYF. The chain uses TRBV29-1 and TRBJ2-7; 7 bases align to TRBD1. V gave up 4 bases and J gave up 2 bases; unmatched junction bases: 2. Per the germline V gene, CDR1 is SQVTM and CDR2 is ANQGSEA. The CDR3 loop spans 12 amino acids.

The rearrangement joins TRBV27 to TRBJ2-5; 11 nucleotides agree with TRBD2. With V trimmed by 5 bases and J by 2 bases, 7 bases remained unmatched. Per germline, CDR1 MNHEY and CDR2 SMNVEV (reference sequence). The CDR3 is made up of 16 amino acids. CDR3 sequence (DNA): TGTGCCAGCAGTCTACGGACTAGCGGGCGACAAGAGACCCAGTACTTC. Translated, it gives CASSLRTSGRQETQYF.